This T cell receptor beta chain was observed in a study of shared clonotypes between healthy human individuals. The protocol was immunoSEQ multiplex PCR, while the TCRdb copy is restricted to in-frame clones and leaves out a portion. The data hold about 490,000 clones, with approximately 79% observed a single time. Healthy and HIV-negative, the adult donors had no recent acute infections or vaccinations. This clone appeared once. The germline V gene has CDR1 SEHNR and CDR2 FQNEAQ (reference sequence). The CDR3 totals 16 residues. With 4 bases clipped from V and 6 bases from J, the junction kept 9 bases outside the gene matches.

The sequencing input was PBMCs. This sequence joins TRBV7-9 and TRBJ1-4, with 9 bases that match TRBD1. The TCR was taken from a woman in her forties in good health. Some clones in this sample may be carry-over from other donors' samples. CDR3 bases: TGTGCCAGCAGCTCGGGACAGGGAGGGGGACATGAAAAACTGTTTTTT. This encodes CASSSGQGGGHEKLFF.